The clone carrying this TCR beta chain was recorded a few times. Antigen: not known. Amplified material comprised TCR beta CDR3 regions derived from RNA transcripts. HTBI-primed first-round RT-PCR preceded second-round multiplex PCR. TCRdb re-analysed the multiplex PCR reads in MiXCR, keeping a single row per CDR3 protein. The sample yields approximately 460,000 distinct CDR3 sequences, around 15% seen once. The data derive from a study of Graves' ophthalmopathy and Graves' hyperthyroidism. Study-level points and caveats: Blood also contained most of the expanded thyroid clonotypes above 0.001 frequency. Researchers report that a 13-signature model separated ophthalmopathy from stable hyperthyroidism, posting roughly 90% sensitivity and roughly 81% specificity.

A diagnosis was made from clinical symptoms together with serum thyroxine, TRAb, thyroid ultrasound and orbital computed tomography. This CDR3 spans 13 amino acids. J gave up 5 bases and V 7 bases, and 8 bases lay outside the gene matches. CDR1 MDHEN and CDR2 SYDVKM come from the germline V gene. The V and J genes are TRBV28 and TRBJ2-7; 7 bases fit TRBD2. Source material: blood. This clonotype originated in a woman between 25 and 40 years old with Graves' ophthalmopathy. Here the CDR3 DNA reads TGTGCCAGCACCGCGGGAGTAGAGCACGAGCAGTACTTC. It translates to CASTAGVEHEQYF.